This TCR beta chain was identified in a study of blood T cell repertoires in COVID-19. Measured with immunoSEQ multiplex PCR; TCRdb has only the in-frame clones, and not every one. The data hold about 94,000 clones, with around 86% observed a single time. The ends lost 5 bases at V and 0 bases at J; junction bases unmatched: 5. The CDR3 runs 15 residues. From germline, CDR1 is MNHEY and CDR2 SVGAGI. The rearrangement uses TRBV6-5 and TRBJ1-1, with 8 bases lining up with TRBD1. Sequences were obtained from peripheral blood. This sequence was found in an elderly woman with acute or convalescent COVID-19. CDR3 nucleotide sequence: TGTGCCAGCAGTACGACAGGGGCCTTGAACACTGAAGCTTTCTTT. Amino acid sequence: CASSTTGALNTEAFF.